This TCR beta chain was recorded in a study of beta chain features in type 1 diabetes. Study context: Regarding age, gender and cell yields, patients proved similar to healthy donors. Study-wide results and caveats: For type 1 diabetes patients, VDJ junctions showed fewer insertions and more deletions. Shorter TCRB CDR3s, moderately but significantly so, marked every one of the four CD4+ subsets in Type 1 diabetes patients.

Reverse transcribing all isolated RNA meant expressed TCRB transcripts were sequenced. Only in-frame clones appear in the TCRdb table, and some are missing; sequencing was by immunoSEQ multiplex PCR. The table shows hundreds of thousands of clones, with approximately 10% occurring only once. This clone was observed a handful of times. No antigen is known for it. CD45RO/CCR7/CD25/CD127/CD95/CD27 sorting isolated CD4+ naive, central memory, regulatory and stem cell-like memory cells. Germline values: CDR1 SGHNT, CDR2 YYREEE (reference sequence). V lost 4 bases, J lost 1 base, and 18 bases lay in between. The CDR3 has 16 residues.

The rearrangement uses TRBV5-4 and TRBJ2-7; D may be TRBD2 (7 bases). The clonotype originates from a man aged 25-40 years with type 1 diabetes. Sequencing was carried out using naive CD4+ T cells from blood. The CDR3 nucleotides are TGTGCCAGCAGCGCGCTGGTGGCGGGGGCATCCTACGAGCAGTACTTC. Amino acids: CASSALVAGASYEQYF.